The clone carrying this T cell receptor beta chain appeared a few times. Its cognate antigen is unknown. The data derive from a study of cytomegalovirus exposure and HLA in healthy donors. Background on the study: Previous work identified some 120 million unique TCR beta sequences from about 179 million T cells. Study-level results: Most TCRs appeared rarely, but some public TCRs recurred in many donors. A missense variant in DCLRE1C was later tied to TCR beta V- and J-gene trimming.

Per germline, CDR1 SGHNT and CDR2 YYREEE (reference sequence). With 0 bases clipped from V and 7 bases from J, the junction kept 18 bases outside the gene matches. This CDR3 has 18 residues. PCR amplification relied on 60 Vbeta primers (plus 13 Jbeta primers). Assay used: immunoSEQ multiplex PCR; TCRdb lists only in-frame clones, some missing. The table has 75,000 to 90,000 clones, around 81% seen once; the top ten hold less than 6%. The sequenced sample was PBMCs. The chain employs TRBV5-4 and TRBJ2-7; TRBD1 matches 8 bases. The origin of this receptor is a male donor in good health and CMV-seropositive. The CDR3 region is CASSLGAPRGQGIGEQYF. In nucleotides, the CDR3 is TGTGCCAGCAGCTTGGGAGCCCCGCGAGGACAGGGTATTGGAGAGCAGTACTTC.